The T cell receptor beta chain under discussion was sequenced for a study of cytomegalovirus exposure and HLA in healthy donors. The V gene end was trimmed by 5 bases and the J gene end by 2 bases; junction bases not matched to a gene: 4. The germline CDR1 and CDR2 sequences are SGHVS and FQNEAQ. The CDR3 runs 16 residues. 60 Vbeta and 13 Jbeta primers were used in PCR. Profiling relied on immunoSEQ multiplex PCR, and the TCRdb table lists in-frame clones only, not all of them. The sample shows about 190,000 clones, 81% of them seen only once. The receptor's source is a man aged 50-60 years in good health and CMV-seronegative. The chain uses TRBV7-8 and TRBJ2-3; 13 nucleotides line up with TRBD2. The sample comprised PBMCs. CDR3 DNA sequence: TGTGCCAGCAGCATCGGACTAGCGGGAGACACAGATACGCAGTATTTT. Translating gives CASSIGLAGDTDTQYF.